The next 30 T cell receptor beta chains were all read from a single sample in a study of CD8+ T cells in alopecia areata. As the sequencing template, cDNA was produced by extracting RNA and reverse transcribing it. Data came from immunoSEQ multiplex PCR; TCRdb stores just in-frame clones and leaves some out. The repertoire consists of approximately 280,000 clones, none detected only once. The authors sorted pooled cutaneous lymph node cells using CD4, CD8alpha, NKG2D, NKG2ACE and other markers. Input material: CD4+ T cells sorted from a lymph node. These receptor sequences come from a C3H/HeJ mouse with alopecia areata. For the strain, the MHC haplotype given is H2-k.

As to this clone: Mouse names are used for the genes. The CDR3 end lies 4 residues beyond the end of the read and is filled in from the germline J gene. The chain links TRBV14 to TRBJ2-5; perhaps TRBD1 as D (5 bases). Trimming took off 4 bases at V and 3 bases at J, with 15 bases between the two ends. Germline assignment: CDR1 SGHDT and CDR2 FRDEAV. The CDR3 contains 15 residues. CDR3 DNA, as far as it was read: TGTGCCAGCAGTCCCCCGAGGGGAGAGCAAGAC. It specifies CASSPPRGEQD. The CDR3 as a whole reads CASSPPRGEQDTQYF.

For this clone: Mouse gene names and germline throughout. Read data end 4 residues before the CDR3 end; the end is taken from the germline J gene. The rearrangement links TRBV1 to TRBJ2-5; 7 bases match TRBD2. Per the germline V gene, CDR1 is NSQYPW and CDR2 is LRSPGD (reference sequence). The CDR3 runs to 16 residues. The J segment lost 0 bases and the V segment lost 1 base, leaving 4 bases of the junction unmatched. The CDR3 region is CTCSAVLGINQDTQYF. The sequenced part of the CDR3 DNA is TGCACCTGCAGTGCAGTACTGGGGATTAACCAAGAC.

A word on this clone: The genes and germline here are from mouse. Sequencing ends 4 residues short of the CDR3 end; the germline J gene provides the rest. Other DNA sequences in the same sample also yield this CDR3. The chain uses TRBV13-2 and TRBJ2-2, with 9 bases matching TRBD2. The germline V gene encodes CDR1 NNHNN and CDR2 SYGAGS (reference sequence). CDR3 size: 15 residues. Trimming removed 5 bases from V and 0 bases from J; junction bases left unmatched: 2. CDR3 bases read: TGTGCCAGCGGCCGACTGGGGGCAAACACCGGG. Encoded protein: CASGRLGANTG. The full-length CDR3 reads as CASGRLGANTGQLYF.

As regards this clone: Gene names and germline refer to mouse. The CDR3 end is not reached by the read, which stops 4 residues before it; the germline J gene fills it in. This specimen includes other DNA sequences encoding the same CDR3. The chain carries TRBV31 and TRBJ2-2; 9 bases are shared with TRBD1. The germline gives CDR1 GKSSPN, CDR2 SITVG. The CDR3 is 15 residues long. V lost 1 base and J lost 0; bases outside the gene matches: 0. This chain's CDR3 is CAWSRDRANTGQLYF. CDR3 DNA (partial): TGTGCCTGGAGTCGGGACAGGGCAAACACCGGG.

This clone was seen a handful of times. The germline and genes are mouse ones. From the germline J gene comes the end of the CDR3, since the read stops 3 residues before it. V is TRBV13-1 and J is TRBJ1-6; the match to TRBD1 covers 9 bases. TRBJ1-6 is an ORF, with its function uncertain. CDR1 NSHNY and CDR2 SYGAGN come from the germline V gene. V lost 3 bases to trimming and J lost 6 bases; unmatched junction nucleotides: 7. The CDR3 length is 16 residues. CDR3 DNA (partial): TGTGCCAGCAGTGCCGGGACAGGGAGGGTTAATTCGCCC. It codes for CASSAGTGRVNSP. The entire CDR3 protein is CASSAGTGRVNSPLYF.

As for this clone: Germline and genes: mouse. The CDR3 sequence is CASSEYRENSPLYF. The DNA read from the CDR3 is TGTGCCAGCAGTGAGTACAGGGAAAATTCGCCC. This chain connects TRBV13-1 to TRBJ1-6, with D possibly being TRBD1 (6 bases). The DNA ends 3 residues before the CDR3 does, and the rest of the CDR3 is filled in from the germline J gene. TRBJ1-6 has ORF status, its function being uncertain. V lost 2 bases to trimming and J lost 7 bases, with 10 bases between them. The CDR3 covers 14 residues. The germline CDR1 and CDR2 sequences are NSHNY and SYGAGN.

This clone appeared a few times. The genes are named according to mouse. The CDR3 bases that were read are TGTGCCAGCAGTTCCAGGGCAGGTCAAAAC. It codes for CASSSRAGQN. The entire CDR3 sequence reads CASSSRAGQNTLYF. The chain links TRBV13-1 to TRBJ2-4; D is perhaps TRBD1 (5 bases). Read data end 4 residues before the CDR3 end; the end is taken from the germline J gene. V was pared by 4 bases and J by 1 base, with 10 bases between. Germline CDR1 NSHNY, CDR2 SYGAGN. This CDR3 has 14 residues.

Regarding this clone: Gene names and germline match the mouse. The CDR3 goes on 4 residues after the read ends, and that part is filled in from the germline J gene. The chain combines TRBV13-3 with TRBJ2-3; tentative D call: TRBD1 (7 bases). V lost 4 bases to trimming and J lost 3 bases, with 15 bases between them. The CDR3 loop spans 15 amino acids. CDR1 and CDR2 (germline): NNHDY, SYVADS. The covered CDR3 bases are TGTGCCAGCAGTAAAAGGGGGCGCGGAGCAGAA. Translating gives CASSKRGRGAE. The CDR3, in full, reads CASSKRGRGAETLYF.

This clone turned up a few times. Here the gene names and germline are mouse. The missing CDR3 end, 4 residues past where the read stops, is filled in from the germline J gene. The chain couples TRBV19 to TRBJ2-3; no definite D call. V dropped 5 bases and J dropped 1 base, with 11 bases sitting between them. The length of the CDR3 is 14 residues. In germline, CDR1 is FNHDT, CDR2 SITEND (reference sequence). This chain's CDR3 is CASSHSWGAETLYF. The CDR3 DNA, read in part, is TGTGCCAGCAGCCATAGTTGGGGTGCAGAA.

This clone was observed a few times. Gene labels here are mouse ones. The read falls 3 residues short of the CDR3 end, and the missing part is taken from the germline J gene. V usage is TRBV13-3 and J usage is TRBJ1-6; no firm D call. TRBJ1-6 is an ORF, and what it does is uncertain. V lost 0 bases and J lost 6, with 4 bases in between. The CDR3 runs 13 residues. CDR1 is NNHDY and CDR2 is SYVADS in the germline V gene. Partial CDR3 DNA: TGTGCCAGCAGTGATGTCAGTAATTCGCCC. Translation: CASSDVSNSP. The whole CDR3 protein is CASSDVSNSPLYF.

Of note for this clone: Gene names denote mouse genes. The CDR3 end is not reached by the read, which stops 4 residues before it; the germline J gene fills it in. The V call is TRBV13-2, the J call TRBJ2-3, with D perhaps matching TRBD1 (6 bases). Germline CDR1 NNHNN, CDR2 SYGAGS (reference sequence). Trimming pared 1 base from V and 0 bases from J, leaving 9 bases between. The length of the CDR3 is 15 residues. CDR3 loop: CASGDTGSSAETLYF. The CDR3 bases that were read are TGTGCCAGCGGTGATACAGGGTCTAGTGCAGAA.

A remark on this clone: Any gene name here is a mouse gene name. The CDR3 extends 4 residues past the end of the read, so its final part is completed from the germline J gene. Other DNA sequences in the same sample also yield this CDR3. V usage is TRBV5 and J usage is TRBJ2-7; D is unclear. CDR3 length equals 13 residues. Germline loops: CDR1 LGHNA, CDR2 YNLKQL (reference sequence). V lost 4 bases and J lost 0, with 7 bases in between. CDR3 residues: CASSPQSSYEQYF. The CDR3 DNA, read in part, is TGTGCCAGCAGCCCTCAGAGCTCCTAT.

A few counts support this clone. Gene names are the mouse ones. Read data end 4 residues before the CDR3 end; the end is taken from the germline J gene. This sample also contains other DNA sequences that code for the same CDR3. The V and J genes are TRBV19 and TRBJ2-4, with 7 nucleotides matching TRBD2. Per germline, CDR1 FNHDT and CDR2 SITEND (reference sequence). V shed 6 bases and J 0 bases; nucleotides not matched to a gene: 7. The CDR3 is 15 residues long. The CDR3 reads CASTVTGASQNTLYF. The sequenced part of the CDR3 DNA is TGTGCCAGCACCGTCACTGGGGCTAGTCAAAAC. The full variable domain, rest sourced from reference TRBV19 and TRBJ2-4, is GGIITQTPKFLIGQEGQKLTLKCQQNFNHDTMYWYRQDSGKGLRLIYYSITENDLQKGDLSEGYDASREKKSSFSLTVTSAQKNEMAVFLCASTVTGASQNTLYFGAGTRLSVL.

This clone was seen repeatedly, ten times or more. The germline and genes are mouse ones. CDR3 loop: CASRPGQANTEVFF. CDR3 DNA, as far as it was read: TGTGCCAGCAGGCCGGGACAAGCAAACACA. The chain uses TRBV13-1 and TRBJ1-1, with D possibly matching TRBD1 (6 bases). The sequence runs out 4 residues before the end of the CDR3; the remainder is reconstructed from the germline J gene. In germline, CDR1 is NSHNY, CDR2 SYGAGN. Deletions cut 5 bases from V and 0 bases from J, with 11 bases between. The CDR3 consists of 14 residues.

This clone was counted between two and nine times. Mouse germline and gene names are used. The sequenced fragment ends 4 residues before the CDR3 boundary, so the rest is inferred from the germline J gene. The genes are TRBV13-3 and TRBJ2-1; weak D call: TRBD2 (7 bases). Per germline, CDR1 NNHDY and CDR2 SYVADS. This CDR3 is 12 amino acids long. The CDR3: CASRRGGTEQFF. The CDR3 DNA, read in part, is TGTGCCAGCAGAAGGGGGGGGACT.

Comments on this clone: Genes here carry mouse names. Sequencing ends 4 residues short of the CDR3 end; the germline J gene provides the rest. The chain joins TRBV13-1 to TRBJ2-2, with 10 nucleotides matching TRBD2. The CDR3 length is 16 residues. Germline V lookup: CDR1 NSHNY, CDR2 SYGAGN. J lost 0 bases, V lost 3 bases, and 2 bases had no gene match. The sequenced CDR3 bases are TGTGCCAGCAGTGCTGGGGGGGCTTCAAACACCGGG. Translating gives CASSAGGASNTG. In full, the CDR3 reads CASSAGGASNTGQLYF.

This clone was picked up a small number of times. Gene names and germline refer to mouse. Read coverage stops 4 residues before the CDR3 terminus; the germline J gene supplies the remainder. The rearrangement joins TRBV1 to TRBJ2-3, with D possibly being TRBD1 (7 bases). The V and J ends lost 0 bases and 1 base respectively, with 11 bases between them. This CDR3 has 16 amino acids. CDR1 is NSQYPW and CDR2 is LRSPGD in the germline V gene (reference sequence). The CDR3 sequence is CTCSAEVRGGAETLYF. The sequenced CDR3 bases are TGCACCTGCAGTGCAGAGGTCAGGGGGGGTGCAGAA.

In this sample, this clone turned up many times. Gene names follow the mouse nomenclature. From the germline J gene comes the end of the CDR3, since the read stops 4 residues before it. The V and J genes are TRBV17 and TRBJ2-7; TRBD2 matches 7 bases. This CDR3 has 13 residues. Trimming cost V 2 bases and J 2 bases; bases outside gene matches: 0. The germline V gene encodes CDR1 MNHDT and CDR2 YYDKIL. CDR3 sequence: CASSRLGAYEQYF. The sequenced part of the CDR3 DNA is TGTGCTAGCAGTAGACTGGGGGCCTAT.

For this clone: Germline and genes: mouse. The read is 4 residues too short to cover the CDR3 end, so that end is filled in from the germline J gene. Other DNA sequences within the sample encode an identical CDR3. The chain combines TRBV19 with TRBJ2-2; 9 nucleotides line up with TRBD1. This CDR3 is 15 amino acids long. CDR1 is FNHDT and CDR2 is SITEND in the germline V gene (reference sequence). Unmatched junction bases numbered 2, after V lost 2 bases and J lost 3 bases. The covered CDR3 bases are TGTGCCAGCAGTATTCGACAGGGGGACACCGGG. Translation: CASSIRQGDTG. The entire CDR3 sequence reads CASSIRQGDTGQLYF.

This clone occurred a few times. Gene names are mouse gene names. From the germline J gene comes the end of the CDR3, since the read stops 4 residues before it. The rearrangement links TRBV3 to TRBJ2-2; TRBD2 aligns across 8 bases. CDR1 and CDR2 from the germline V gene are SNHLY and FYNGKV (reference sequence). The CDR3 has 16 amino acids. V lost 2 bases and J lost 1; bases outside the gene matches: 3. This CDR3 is CASSLNTGGNTGQLYF. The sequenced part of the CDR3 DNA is TGTGCCAGCAGCTTAAATACTGGGGGAAACACCGGG. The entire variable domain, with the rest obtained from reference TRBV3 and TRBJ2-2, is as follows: GPKVLQIPSHQIIDMGQMVTLNCDPVSNHLYFYWYKQILGQQMEFLVNFYNGKVMEKSKLFKDQFSVERPDGSYFTLKIQPTALEDSAVYFCASSLNTGGNTGQLYFGEGSKLTVL.

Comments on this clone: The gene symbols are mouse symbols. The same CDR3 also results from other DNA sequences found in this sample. CDR3 in amino acids: CAWSLGGASQNTLYF. CDR3 bases read: TGTGCCTGGAGTCTAGGGGGGGCTAGTCAAAAC. The rearrangement links TRBV31 to TRBJ2-4; 8 nucleotides align to TRBD2. With the read ending 4 residues before the CDR3 end, the germline J gene is used to fill in that end. This CDR3 is 15 amino acids long. The germline CDR1 and CDR2 sequences are GKSSPN and SITVG. V lost 0 bases, J lost 0 bases, and 2 bases stayed unmatched.

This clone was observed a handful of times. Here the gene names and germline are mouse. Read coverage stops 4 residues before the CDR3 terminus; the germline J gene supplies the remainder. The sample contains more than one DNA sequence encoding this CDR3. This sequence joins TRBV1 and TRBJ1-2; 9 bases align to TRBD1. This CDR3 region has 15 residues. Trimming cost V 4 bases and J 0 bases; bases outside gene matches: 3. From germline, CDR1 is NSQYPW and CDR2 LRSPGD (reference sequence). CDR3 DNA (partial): TGCACCTGCAGTGGACAGGGGGGGGCAAACTCC. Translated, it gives CTCSGQGGANS. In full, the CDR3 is CTCSGQGGANSDYTF.

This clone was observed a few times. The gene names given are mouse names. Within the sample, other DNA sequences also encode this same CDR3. CDR3 protein: CASSPRTINQDTQYF. The CDR3 bases that were read are TGTGCCAGCAGCCCCCGGACTATTAACCAAGAC. This sequence joins TRBV5 and TRBJ2-5; maybe TRBD2 (5 bases). The read is 4 residues too short to cover the CDR3 end, so that end is filled in from the germline J gene. CDR1 is LGHNA, CDR2 YNLKQL, per germline (reference sequence). The V and J ends lost 4 bases and 0 bases respectively, with 11 bases between them. The CDR3 length is 15 residues.

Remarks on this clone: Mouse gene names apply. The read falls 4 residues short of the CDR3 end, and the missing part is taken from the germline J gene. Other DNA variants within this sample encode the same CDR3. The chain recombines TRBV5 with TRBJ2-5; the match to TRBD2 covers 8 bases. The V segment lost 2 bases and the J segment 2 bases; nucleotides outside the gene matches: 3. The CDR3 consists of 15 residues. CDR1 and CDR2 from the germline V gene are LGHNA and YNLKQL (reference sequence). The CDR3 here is CASSQTGTGQDTQYF. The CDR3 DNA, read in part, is TGTGCCAGCAGCCAAACCGGGACTGGCCAAGAC.

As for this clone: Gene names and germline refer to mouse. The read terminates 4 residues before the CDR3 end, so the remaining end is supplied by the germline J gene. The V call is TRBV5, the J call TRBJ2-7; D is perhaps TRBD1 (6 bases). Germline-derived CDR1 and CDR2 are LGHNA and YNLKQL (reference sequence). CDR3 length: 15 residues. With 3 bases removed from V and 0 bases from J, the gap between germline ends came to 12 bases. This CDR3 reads CASSHPGQSSYEQYF. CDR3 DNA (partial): TGTGCCAGCAGCCACCCGGGACAAAGCTCCTAT.

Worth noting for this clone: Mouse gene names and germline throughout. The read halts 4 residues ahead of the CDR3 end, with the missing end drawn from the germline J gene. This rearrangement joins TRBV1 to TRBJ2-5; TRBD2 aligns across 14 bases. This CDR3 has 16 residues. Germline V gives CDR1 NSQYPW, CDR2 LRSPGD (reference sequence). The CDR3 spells CTCSGGTGGAGDTQYF. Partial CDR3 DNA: TGCACCTGCAGTGGGGGGACTGGGGGGGCCGGAGAC.

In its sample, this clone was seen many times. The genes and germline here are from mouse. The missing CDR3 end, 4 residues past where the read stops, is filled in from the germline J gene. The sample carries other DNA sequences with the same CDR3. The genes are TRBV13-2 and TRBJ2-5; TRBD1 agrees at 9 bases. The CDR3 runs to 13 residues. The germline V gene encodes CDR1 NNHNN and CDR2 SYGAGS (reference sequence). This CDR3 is CASGGGQGDTQYF. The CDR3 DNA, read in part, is TGTGCCAGCGGTGGGGGACAGGGTGAC.

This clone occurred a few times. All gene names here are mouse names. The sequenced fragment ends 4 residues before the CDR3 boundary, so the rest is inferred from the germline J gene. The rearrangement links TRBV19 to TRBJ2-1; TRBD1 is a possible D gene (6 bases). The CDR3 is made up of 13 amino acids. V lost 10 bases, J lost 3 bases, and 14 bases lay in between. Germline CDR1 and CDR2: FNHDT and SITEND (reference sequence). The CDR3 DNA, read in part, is TGTGCCGGAAAAACGGACAGCTATGCT. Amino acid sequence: CAGKTDSYA. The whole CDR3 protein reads CAGKTDSYAEQFF.

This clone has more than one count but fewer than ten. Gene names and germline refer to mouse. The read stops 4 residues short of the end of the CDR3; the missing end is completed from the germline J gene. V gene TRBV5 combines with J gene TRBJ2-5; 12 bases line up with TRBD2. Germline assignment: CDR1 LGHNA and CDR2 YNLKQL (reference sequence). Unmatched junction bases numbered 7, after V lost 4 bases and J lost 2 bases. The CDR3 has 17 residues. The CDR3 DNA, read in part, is TGTGCCAGCAGCCGGGACTGGGGGGCGAGGGGCCAAGAC. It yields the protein CASSRDWGARGQD. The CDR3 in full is CASSRDWGARGQDTQYF.

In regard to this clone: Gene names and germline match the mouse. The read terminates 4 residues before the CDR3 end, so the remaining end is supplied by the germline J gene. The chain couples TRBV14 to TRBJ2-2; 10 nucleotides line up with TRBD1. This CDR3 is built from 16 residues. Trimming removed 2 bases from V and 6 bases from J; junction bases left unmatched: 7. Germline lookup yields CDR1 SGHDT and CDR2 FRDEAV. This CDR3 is CASSLGGQGIAGQLYF. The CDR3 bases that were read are TGTGCCAGCAGTTTAGGGGGACAGGGGATCGCCGGG.